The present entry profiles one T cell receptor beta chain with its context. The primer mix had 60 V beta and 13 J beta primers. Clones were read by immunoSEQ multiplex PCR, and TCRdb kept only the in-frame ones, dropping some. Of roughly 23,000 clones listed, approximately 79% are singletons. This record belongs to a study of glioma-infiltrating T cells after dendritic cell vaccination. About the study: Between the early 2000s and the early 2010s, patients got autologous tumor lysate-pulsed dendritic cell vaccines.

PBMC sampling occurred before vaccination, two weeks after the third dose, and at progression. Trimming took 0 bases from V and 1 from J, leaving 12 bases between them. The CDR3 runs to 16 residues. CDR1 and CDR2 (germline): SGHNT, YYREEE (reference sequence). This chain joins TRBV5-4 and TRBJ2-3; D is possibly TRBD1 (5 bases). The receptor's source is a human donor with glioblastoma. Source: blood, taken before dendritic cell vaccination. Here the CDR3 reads CASSLDTGIGTDTQYF. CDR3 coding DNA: TGTGCCAGCAGCTTGGACACAGGTATCGGCACAGATACGCAGTATTTT.